A single sample is the source of the 3 T cell receptor beta chains below, sequenced in a study of identical twins. TCRdb independently ran MiXCR on the 5' RACE reads; one entry per CDR3 protein. The sample has 1.5 million to 2 million distinct CDR3 sequences, less than 35% seen once; the top ten hold approximately 0.29%. The sample comprised cord blood. The receptor set was obtained from a newborn girl in good health.

This rearrangement joins TRBV2 to TRBJ1-1, with 7 positions matching TRBD1. The CDR3 covers 18 residues. The J segment lost 4 bases and the V segment lost 2 bases, leaving 16 bases of the junction unmatched. Germline-derived CDR1 and CDR2 are SNHLY and FYNNEI. The CDR3 here is CASSERQGIYGRGTEAFF. CDR3 DNA: TGTGCCAGCAGTGAAAGACAGGGAATTTATGGGCGAGGCACTGAAGCTTTCTTT.

This clonotype was found a few times. The chain carries TRBV6-2 or TRBV6-3 and TRBJ2-4, with D possibly matching TRBD2 (6 bases). Deletions cut 0 bases from V and 10 bases from J, with 16 bases between. This CDR3 contains 15 residues. Germline lookup yields CDR1 MNHEY and CDR2 SVGEGT. DNA for the CDR3: TGTGCCAGCAGTTACTCGAGGGTCGGAGGGCAGATTCAGTACTTC. Translated: CASSYSRVGGQIQYF.

This clonotype was picked up a small number of times. CDR3 amino acids: CASSVGERGALYNEQYF. DNA of the CDR3: TGTGCCAGCAGCGTAGGAGAGCGGGGGGCTCTCTACAATGAGCAGTACTTC. The J gene is TRBJ2-5, the V gene TRBV9, with 9 bases identical to TRBD2. In germline, CDR1 is SGDLS, CDR2 YYNGEE. Trimming cost V 0 bases and J 11 bases; bases outside gene matches: 17. The CDR3 has 17 residues.